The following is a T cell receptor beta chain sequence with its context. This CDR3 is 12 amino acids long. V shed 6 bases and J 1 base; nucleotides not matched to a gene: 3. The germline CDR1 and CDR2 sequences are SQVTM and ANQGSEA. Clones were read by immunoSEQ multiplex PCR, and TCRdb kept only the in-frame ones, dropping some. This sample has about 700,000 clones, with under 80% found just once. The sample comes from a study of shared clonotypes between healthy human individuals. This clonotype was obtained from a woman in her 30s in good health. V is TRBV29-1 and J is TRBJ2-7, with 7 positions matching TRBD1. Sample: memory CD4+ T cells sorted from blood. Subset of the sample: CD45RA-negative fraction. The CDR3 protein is CSVGQTSYEQYF. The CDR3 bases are TGCAGCGTGGGACAGACGTCCTACGAGCAGTACTTC.